This T cell receptor (beta chain) stems from a study of cytomegalovirus exposure and HLA in healthy donors. Study in general: From donors who were HLA-typed, an early data release held about 85 million unique TCRs.

With 60 Vbeta and 13 Jbeta primers, the PCR was carried out. Profiled with immunoSEQ multiplex PCR; TCRdb holds only in-frame clones, not every one. The sample carries 100,000 or so clones, about 80% recorded once. On this clone: The antigen is unknown.

General observations from the study: In a later analysis, CMV-associated beta chains were mostly HLA-associated, it appeared. Judged likely to be a sequencing artifact was a cluster of highly shared sequence variants.

This receptor was taken from a man aged 25 to 45 in good health and CMV-seropositive. Sequenced input: PBMCs.

The CDR3 loop reads CASSLGQGALSSPLHF. The CDR3 region has the DNA TGCGCCAGCAGCCTTGGACAGGGGGCTTTGTCTTCACCCCTCCACTTT. This rearrangement joins TRBV5-1 to TRBJ1-6, with 11 bases lining up with TRBD1. V shed 4 bases and J 9 bases; nucleotides not matched to a gene: 9. CDR1 and CDR2 (germline): SGHRS, YFSETQ. This CDR3 spans 16 amino acids. Variable domain in full (rest from reference TRBV5-1 and TRBJ1-6): KAGVTQTPRYLIKTRGQQVTLSCSPISGHRSVSWYQQTPGQGLQFLFEYFSETQRNKGNFPGRFSGRQFSNSRSEMNVSTLELGDSALYLCASSLGQGALSSPLHFGNGTRLTVT.